Listed here is a single T cell receptor (beta chain). The antigen remains unidentified. The CDR3 has 15 residues. Trimming took 4 bases from V and 6 from J; bases not matched to a gene: 5. CDR1 and CDR2 (germline): MNHNY, SVGAGI (reference sequence). The sample originates from a study of long-term antiretroviral therapy in people with HIV. Study-wide points: Unavailable data included ART adherence, viral resistance and therapy changes (switches in treatment). Pre-ART clonal expansion yielded clones that dominated the repertoire at all time points. HIV repertoires had narrower CDR3 length ranges than controls.

Survey-level immunoSEQ v3.0 assays were run. The method was immunoSEQ multiplex PCR; TCRdb's version includes in-frame clones alone and lacks a portion of them. This sample has approximately 7,000 clones; 70% to 90% occur once, and the top ten carry 2.5% to 3%. HIV-positive participants were all treated in the United States. J is TRBJ2-2 and V is TRBV6-6; 10 bases agree with TRBD1. The input for sequencing was unsorted PBMCs, taken 3.7 years after starting antiretroviral therapy. The origin of this receptor is a woman in her 50s with HIV. CDR3: CASSSRTGGSGELFF. The CDR3 bases are TGTGCCAGCAGTTCCCGGACAGGGGGGTCCGGGGAGCTGTTTTTT.